These 7 T cell receptor beta chains were sequenced from one sample in a study of cytomegalovirus exposure and HLA in healthy donors. The PCR had 60 Vbeta and 13 Jbeta primers. Some clones are missing from TCRdb's copy, which holds only in-frame ones; the method was immunoSEQ multiplex PCR. The sample shows about 120,000 clones, approximately 80% of them seen only once. Material for sequencing was PBMCs. These receptors all stem from a woman aged 25 to 39 in good health and CMV-seronegative.

This chain uses TRBV6-5 with TRBJ2-3, with a tentative D call TRBD1 (5 bases). Trimming shortened V by 2 bases and J by 14 bases, and 17 bases separated the two germline ends. This CDR3 has 13 amino acids. The germline CDR1 and CDR2 sequences are MNHEY and SVGAGI. CDR3 sequence: CASSYRGEDIRYF. In nucleotides, the CDR3 is TGTGCCAGCAGTTACCGCGGCGAGGACATTCGGTATTTT.

CDR3 residues: CASSRQGYSGANVLTF. The DNA of the CDR3 is TGTGCCAGCAGCCGACAGGGGTACTCTGGGGCCAACGTCCTGACTTTC. The chain joins TRBV5-8 to TRBJ2-6; 8 bases are shared with TRBD1. The trim removed 4 bases at V and 0 bases at J, leaving 3 bases unmatched. Germline-derived CDR1 and CDR2 are SGHTS and YDEGEE. The CDR3 loop spans 16 amino acids.

The chain recombines TRBV28 with TRBJ2-1; D uncertain. The CDR3 totals 15 residues. V shed 6 bases and J shed 4 bases, with 16 bases lying between them. CDR1 is MDHEN and CDR2 is SYDVKM in the germline V gene. CDR3 loop: CASSPKIYRYNEQFF. CDR3 nucleotides: TGTGCCAGCAGCCCTAAAATATATAGATACAATGAGCAGTTCTTC.

V usage is TRBV7-8 and J usage is TRBJ2-2, with 11 positions matching TRBD2. CDR1 and CDR2 from the germline V gene are SGHVS and FQNEAQ. The V gene end was trimmed by 7 bases and the J gene end by 0 bases; junction bases not matched to a gene: 10. The CDR3 length is 18 residues. CDR3 residues: CASTLGGTSGSNTGELFF. The CDR3 region has the DNA TGTGCCAGCACCCTAGGTGGGACTAGCGGCTCGAACACCGGGGAGCTGTTTTTT.

V and J are TRBV11-2 and TRBJ2-7; the D is unclear. CDR1 SGHAT and CDR2 FQNNGV come from the germline V gene. The CDR3 loop spans 14 amino acids. Trimming removed 4 bases from V and 3 bases from J, with 13 bases in between. CDR3 DNA sequence: TGTGCCAGCAGCTCCGCGGTCACATACTACGAGCAGTACTTC. It translates to CASSSAVTYYEQYF.

This clone has a handful of counts. The chain employs TRBV28 and TRBJ1-1; the D gene is possibly TRBD1 (5 bases). Trimming cost V 4 bases and J 0 bases, with 9 bases left between them. This CDR3 is built from 14 residues. Germline CDR1 is MDHEN and CDR2 is SYDVKM. This chain's CDR3 is CASSSGGVNTEAFF. The CDR3 coding sequence is TGTGCCAGCAGTTCGGGAGGGGTGAACACTGAAGCTTTCTTT.

The genes are TRBV2 and TRBJ2-5, with 7 bases fitting TRBD1. The CDR3 is made up of 15 amino acids. Germline V gives CDR1 SNHLY, CDR2 FYNNEI. V lost 6 bases to trimming and J lost 2 bases; unmatched junction nucleotides: 9. The CDR3 sequence: CASSPLGGQQETQYF. For the CDR3, the DNA is TGTGCCAGCAGCCCCCTTGGGGGACAGCAAGAGACCCAGTACTTC. Looking up the rest from reference TRBV2 and TRBJ2-5 gives the full variable domain: EPEVTQTPSHQVTQMGQEVILRCVPISNHLYFYWYRQILGQKVEFLVSFYNNEISEKSEIFDDQFSVERPDGSNFTLKIRSTKLEDSAMYFCASSPLGGQQETQYFGPGTRLLVL.